The rows below give T cell receptor beta chains drawn from one sample of a study of blood T cells in healthy people across ages. TCRdb recomputed calls from the 5' RACE reads with MiXCR, one row per CDR3 protein. The sample shows about 2 million distinct CDR3 sequences, about 50% of them seen only once. The sequenced material came from blood. These receptor sequences come from a woman aged 35 to 49 in good health. Both conserved end residues are part of each CDR3. D genes are given only for firm matches. Only part of the rows carry a size: once, few, many, or a class if the clone is expanded.

V gene,D gene,clone size,J gene,CDR3 DNA,CDR3 protein
TRBV7-2,TRBD1,.,TRBJ2-7,TGTGCCAGCAGCTTAGTCCTACGGACAGGGTACTCCTACGAGCAGTACTTC,CASSLVLRTGYSYEQYF
TRBV7-2,.,few,TRBJ2-7,TGTGCCAGCAGCTTAGGCTGGCAGATCTACGAGCAGTACTTC,CASSLGWQIYEQYF
TRBV27,TRBD1,few,TRBJ2-7,TGTGCCACCAGGGGGACAGGTCCTTTTTCGACCTACGAGCAGTACTTC,CATRGTGPFSTYEQYF
TRBV4-3,.,.,TRBJ2-7,TGCGCCAGCAGCCAAGATGTGGGTTTCAGGGTGTCCTACGAGCAGTACTTC,CASSQDVGFRVSYEQYF
TRBV9,.,.,TRBJ2-3,TGTGCCAGCAGCGTAGGGGGATTGACAGATACGCAGTATTTT,CASSVGGLTDTQYF
TRBV20-1,TRBD2,.,TRBJ2-7,TGCAGTGCTCGCCGTTACGAGGGCGGGGGGTACGAGCAGTACTTC,CSARRYEGGGYEQYF
TRBV9,TRBD2,few,TRBJ2-7,TGTGCCAGCAGCCCTCCCCTTGGCGGGGGGGCTGGAGTTGACGAGCAGTACTTC,CASSPPLGGGAGVDEQYF
TRBV6-6,TRBD1,.,TRBJ2-7,TGTGCCAGCAGCCCTGGCGGACAGGGCCACGAGCAGTACTTC,CASSPGGQGHEQYF
TRBV5-6,.,.,TRBJ2-4,TGTGCCAGCAGCTTGACCAGACTAGCCAAAAACATTCAGTACTTC,CASSLTRLAKNIQYF
TRBV6-5,.,.,TRBJ2-5,TGTGCCAGCAGGGGCGGCGACTACCAAGAGACCCAGTACTTC,CASRGGDYQETQYF
TRBV5-1,TRBD2,many,TRBJ2-7,TGCGCCAGCAGCTTGGCCGCGGGACTAGCCTCCTACGAGCAGTACTTC,CASSLAAGLASYEQYF
TRBV20-1,.,few,TRBJ2-1,TGCAGTGCTACCTCCGCAGGGGACCCTTACAATGAGCAGTTCTTC,CSATSAGDPYNEQFF
TRBV10-2,TRBD2,.,TRBJ2-3,TGCGCCAGCAGGCAGACTAGCGGGGGGGCCGCAGATACGCAGTATTTT,CASRQTSGGAADTQYF
TRBV20-1,.,.,TRBJ2-3,TGCAGTGCTAGATACAACACAGATACGCAGTATTTT,CSARYNTDTQYF
TRBV10-3,TRBD2,few,TRBJ2-5,TGTGCCATCAGTAAAGCGGGGGCCGAGGGAGAGACCCAGTACTTC,CAISKAGAEGETQYF
TRBV7-9,.,.,TRBJ1-2,TGTGCCAGCAGCCCAGATGGGACGGGGAACTATGGCTACACCTTC,CASSPDGTGNYGYTF
TRBV7-2,TRBD1,.,TRBJ2-3,TGTGCCAGCAGCGCGGGACAGGGATGGACAGATACGCAGTATTTT,CASSAGQGWTDTQYF
TRBV27,.,.,TRBJ1-2,TGTGCCAGCAGTAGCCAACCGGGACCGTACGACTATGGCTACACCTTC,CASSSQPGPYDYGYTF
TRBV24-1,.,.,TRBJ1-5,TGTGCCACCAGTGAGAAGCGGGGTCAGCCCCAGCATTTT,CATSEKRGQPQHF
TRBV6-6,TRBD1,few,TRBJ2-7,TGTGCCAGCAGTTCCACAGGGGGCGGCCACTACGAGCAGTACTTC,CASSSTGGGHYEQYF
TRBV29-1,TRBD2,.,TRBJ2-3,TGCAGCGCTGAAGACCCGGAGCGGGGGGCGACAGATACGCAGTATTTT,CSAEDPERGATDTQYF
TRBV5-1,TRBD1,.,TRBJ2-5,TGCGCCAGCAGCTTCTCGGGACAGGGATCCTACAATGAGCAGTACTTC,CASSFSGQGSYNEQYF
TRBV29-1,.,few,TRBJ1-2,TGCAGCGTTGACCGGCAGAATGGCTACACCTTC,CSVDRQNGYTF
TRBV6-2/TRBV6-3,TRBD2,.,TRBJ2-5,TGTGCCAGCAGATACTCGGGGGGGCCCAGCAATGAGCAGTACTTC,CASRYSGGPSNEQYF
TRBV7-9,TRBD1,.,TRBJ1-2,TGTGCCAGCAGCCGGATCGAACCCGGGACAGGACAGGGAAAAGAGCGCTACACCTTC,CASSRIEPGTGQGKERYTF